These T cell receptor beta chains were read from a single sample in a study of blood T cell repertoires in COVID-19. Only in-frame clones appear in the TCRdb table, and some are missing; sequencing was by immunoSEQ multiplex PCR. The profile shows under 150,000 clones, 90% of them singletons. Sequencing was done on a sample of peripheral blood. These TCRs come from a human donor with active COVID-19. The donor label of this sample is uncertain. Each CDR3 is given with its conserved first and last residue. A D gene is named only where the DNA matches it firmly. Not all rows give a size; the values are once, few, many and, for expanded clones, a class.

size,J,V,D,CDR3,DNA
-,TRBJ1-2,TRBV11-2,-,CASTLYRREGYTF,TGTGCCAGCACCTTATATCGGCGGGAAGGCTACACCTTC
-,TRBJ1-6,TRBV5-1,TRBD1,CASSLRQGYSPLHF,TGCGCCAGCAGCCTTAGACAGGGCTATTCACCCCTCCACTTT
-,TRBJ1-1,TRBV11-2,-,CASSFNLGRGGEAFF,TGTGCCAGCAGCTTTAATTTGGGAAGGGGAGGTGAAGCTTTCTTT
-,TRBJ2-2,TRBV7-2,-,CASSPDFSNTGELFF,TGTGCCAGCAGCCCCGACTTCTCGAATACCGGGGAGCTGTTTTTT
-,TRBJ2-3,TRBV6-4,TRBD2,CASSETTSGGADTQYF,TGTGCCAGCAGTGAGACGACTAGCGGGGGGGCAGATACGCAGTATTTT
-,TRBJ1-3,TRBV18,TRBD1,CASSRDSGNTIYF,TGTGCCAGCTCCCGGGACAGTGGAAACACCATATATTTT
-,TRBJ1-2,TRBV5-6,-,CASSWTADLYGYTF,TGTGCCAGCAGCTGGACAGCGGATCTCTATGGCTACACCTTC
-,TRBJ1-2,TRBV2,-,CASSHREPIYGYTF,TGTGCCAGCAGTCACAGGGAGCCTATCTATGGCTACACCTTC
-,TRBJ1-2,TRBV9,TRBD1,CASSPRTGLGGYTF,TGTGCCAGCAGCCCGCGGACAGGGTTGGGTGGCTACACCTTC
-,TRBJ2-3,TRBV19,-,CASRPTGRPDTDTQYF,TGTGCCAGTAGACCTACTGGCAGGCCGGACACAGATACGCAGTATTTT
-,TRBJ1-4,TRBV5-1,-,CASRAKGADNEKLFF,TGCGCCAGCAGAGCCAAAGGGGCAGATAATGAAAAACTGTTTTTT
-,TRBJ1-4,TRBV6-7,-,CASSYPPHFAISLVRATNEKLFF,TGTGCCAGCAGTTATCCCCCGCACTTCGCCATTTCCCTAGTGCGGGCAACTAATGAAAAACTGTTTTTT
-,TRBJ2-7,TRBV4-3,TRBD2,CASSRRLAGEPESSYEQYF,TGCGCCAGCAGCCGCCGACTAGCGGGGGAGCCCGAAAGCTCCTACGAGCAGTACTTC
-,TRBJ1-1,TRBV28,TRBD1,CAIRTGVGTEAFF,TGTGCCATCCGGACAGGGGTGGGCACTGAAGCTTTCTTT
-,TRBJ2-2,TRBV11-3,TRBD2,CASSSREAGSTGELFF,TGTGCCAGCAGCTCCCGGGAGGCAGGGAGCACCGGGGAGCTGTTTTTT
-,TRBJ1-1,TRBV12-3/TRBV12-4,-,CASRSQGTEAFF,TGTGCCAGCAGAAGCCAGGGGACTGAAGCTTTCTTT
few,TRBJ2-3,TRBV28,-,CASSDYRLGGRGDTQYF,TGTGCCAGCAGTGATTATCGGCTCGGAGGACGTGGGGATACGCAGTATTTT
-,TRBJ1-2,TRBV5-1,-,CASSLAGGSQPYTF,TGCGCCAGCAGCTTGGCGGGGGGGTCCCAACCATACACCTTC
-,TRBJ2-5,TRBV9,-,CASSPLGEETQYF,TGTGCCAGCAGCCCACTCGGGGAAGAGACCCAGTACTTC
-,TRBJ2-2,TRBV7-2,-,CASSPVAGGTGELFF,TGTGCCAGCAGCCCCGTAGCCGGGGGCACCGGGGAGCTGTTTTTT
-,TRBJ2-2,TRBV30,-,CAWSRRGELFF,TGTGCCTGGAGTAGGAGGGGGGAGCTGTTTTTT
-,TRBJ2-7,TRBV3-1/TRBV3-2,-,CASSQDRGYEQYF,TGTGCCAGCAGCCAAGATCGGGGTTACGAGCAGTACTTC
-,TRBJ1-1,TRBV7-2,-,CASSLGGEGRTEAFF,TGTGCCAGCAGCTTAGGGGGGGAAGGACGAACTGAAGCTTTCTTT
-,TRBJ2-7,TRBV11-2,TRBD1,CASSLGQGGTYEQYF,TGTGCCAGCAGCCTGGGACAGGGAGGAACCTACGAGCAGTACTTC
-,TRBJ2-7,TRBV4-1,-,CASSQEVAVRSYEQYF,TGCGCCAGCAGCCAAGAGGTCGCAGTAAGATCCTACGAGCAGTACTTC
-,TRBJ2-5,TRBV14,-,CASSQGGRGERGETQYF,TGTGCCAGCAGCCAAGGGGGACGCGGGGAGAGAGGAGAGACCCAGTACTTC
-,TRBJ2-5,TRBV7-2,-,CASSSDDSGTQYF,TGTGCCAGCAGTTCCGACGACTCCGGGACCCAGTACTTC
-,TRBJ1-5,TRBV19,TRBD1,CASSIRWDRGADSNQPQHF,TGTGCCAGTAGTATCCGCTGGGACAGGGGTGCGGATAGCAATCAGCCCCAGCATTTT
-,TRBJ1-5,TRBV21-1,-,CASSKVWQGKGQPQHF,TGTGCCAGCAGCAAAGTTTGGCAGGGTAAGGGACAGCCCCAGCATTTT
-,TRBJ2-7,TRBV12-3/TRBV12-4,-,CASRSVGQYEQYF,TGTGCCAGCCGCTCAGTAGGACAGTACGAGCAGTACTTC
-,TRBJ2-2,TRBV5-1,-,CASSSLPPAGLSAGELFF,TGCGCCAGCAGCTCCCTCCCCCCGGCAGGACTCTCCGCCGGGGAGCTGTTTTTT
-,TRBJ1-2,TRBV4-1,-,CASSSDFTTYGYTF,TGCGCCAGCAGCTCGGACTTTACGACCTATGGCTACACCTTC
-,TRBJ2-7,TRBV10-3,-,CAISGRNSEGEQYF,TGTGCCATCAGTGGGAGGAACTCCGAGGGAGAGCAGTACTTC
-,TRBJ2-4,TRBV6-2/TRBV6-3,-,CASSYVAWRDRAKNIQYF,TGTGCCAGCAGTTACGTCGCGTGGAGGGACAGAGCCAAAAACATTCAGTACTTC
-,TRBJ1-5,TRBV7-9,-,CASSLDVGGPQHF,TGTGCCAGCAGCTTAGATGTGGGAGGGCCCCAGCATTTT
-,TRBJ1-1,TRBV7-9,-,CASSYDSSMNTEAFF,TGTGCCAGCAGCTATGACAGTTCCATGAACACTGAAGCTTTCTTT
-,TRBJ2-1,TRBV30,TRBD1,CAWSEGPGQAANNEQFF,TGTGCCTGGAGTGAAGGGCCGGGACAGGCGGCCAACAATGAGCAGTTCTTC
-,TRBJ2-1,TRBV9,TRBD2,CASSAGLAGHNEQFF,TGTGCCAGCAGCGCGGGACTAGCGGGGCACAATGAGCAGTTCTTC
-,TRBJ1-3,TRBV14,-,CASSQRQTGNTIYF,TGTGCCAGCAGCCAGAGACAGACTGGAAACACCATATATTTT
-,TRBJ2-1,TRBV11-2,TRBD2,CASSLVLASGNEQFF,TGTGCCAGCAGCTTAGTACTAGCGTCGGGGAATGAGCAGTTCTTC
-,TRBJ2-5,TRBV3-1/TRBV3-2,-,CASSQGSAGRRETQYF,TGTGCCAGCAGCCAAGGTTCGGCGGGGAGGAGAGAGACCCAGTACTTC
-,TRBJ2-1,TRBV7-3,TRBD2,CASSITSGGSEQFF,TGTGCCAGCAGCATAACTAGCGGGGGCAGTGAGCAGTTCTTC
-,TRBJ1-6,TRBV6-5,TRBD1,CASRTDRAYNSPLHF,TGTGCCAGCAGAACGGACAGGGCCTATAATTCACCCCTCCACTTT
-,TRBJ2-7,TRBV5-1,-,CASSYQGGHSYEQYF,TGCGCCAGCAGCTACCAGGGGGGACACTCCTACGAGCAGTACTTC
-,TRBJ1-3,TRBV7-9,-,CASSQTENTIYF,TGTGCCAGCAGCCAGACAGAAAACACCATATATTTT
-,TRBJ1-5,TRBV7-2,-,CASSLANTGSQPQHF,TGTGCCAGCAGCTTAGCAAACACAGGGAGTCAGCCCCAGCATTTT
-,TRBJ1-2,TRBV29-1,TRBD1,CSVEDRNRGNGYTF,TGCAGCGTTGAAGATCGAAACAGGGGAAATGGCTACACCTTC
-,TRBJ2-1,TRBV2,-,CASSVARFNSYNEQFF,TGTGCCAGCAGTGTAGCCAGATTCAACTCCTACAATGAGCAGTTCTTC
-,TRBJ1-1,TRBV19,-,CASSWAGDLNTEAFF,TGTGCCAGTAGTTGGGCAGGGGACCTGAACACTGAAGCTTTCTTT